These 20 T cell receptor beta chains were all obtained from the same sample, sequenced in a study of monozygotic twins with inflammatory bowel disease. TCRdb re-called the 5' RACE reads; every CDR3 protein appears as one record, without DNA. The sample table includes 150,000 to 200,000 distinct CDR3 sequences. The specimen sequenced was blood. The origin of the receptors is a human donor with ulcerative colitis or Crohn's disease, or a healthy co-twin of an affected twin (not recorded which).

This chain joins TRBV28 and TRBJ1-5; TCRdb reports TRBD1, a call that lacks DNA to check it against. Germline-derived CDR1 and CDR2 are MDHEN and SYDVKM. This CDR3 is built from 15 residues. CDR3 protein: CASSSIQGVGQPQHF.

The chain has TRBV15 and TRBJ2-4; TCRdb reports TRBD1, a call that lacks DNA to check it against. Germline V gives CDR1 LNHNV, CDR2 YYDKDF (reference sequence). CDR3 length: 15 amino acids. The CDR3: CATSRAPGFDEGWYF. Full variable domain (remainder filled in from reference TRBV15 and TRBJ2-4): DAMVIQNPRYQVTQFGKPVTLSCSQTLNHNVMYWYQQKSSQAPKLLFHYYDKDFNNEADTPDNFQSRRPNTSFCFLDIRSPGLGDTAMYLCATSRAPGFDEGWYFGAGTRLSVL.

V and J are TRBV7-6 and TRBJ1-1; TCRdb's D call, TRBD1, is unchecked because there is no DNA. Germline CDR1 and CDR2: SGHVS and FNYEAQ. The CDR3 totals 14 residues. The CDR3 sequence: CASSEAGGGTEAFF.

The genes are TRBV5-5 and TRBJ2-1. This CDR3 is built from 13 residues. Germline lookup yields CDR1 SGHKS and CDR2 YYEKEE (reference sequence). CDR3 amino acids: CASSLPAHNEQFF.

The rearrangement links TRBV20-1 to TRBJ1-1; TCRdb's assignment of TRBD1 cannot be checked, as there is no DNA. This CDR3 spans 15 amino acids. The germline V gene has CDR1 DFQATT and CDR2 SNEGSKA (reference sequence). The CDR3 loop is CSARRQGNMNTEAFF.

This chain joins TRBV20-1 and TRBJ2-1. The CDR3 totals 14 residues. Looked up from germline, CDR1 is DFQATT and CDR2 is SNEGSKA (reference sequence). CDR3 sequence: CSASTGPSYNEQFF.

This chain uses TRBV15 with TRBJ1-5. This CDR3 has 14 residues. Looked up from germline, CDR1 is LNHNV and CDR2 is YYDKDF (reference sequence). CDR3 sequence reads: CATSRAYSNQPQHF.

CDR3 loop: CSAVSPQGPGNTIYF. The V call is TRBV20-1, the J call TRBJ1-3; TCRdb calls TRBD1, which cannot be checked without DNA. The germline CDR1 and CDR2 sequences are DFQATT and SNEGSKA (reference sequence). This CDR3 is built from 15 residues.

The V call is TRBV29-1, the J call TRBJ2-5; TCRdb indicates TRBD1, and absent DNA this call remains unverified. The germline CDR1 and CDR2 sequences are SQVTM and ANQGSEA. The CDR3 has 13 residues. CDR3 region: CSVAGAYQETQYF.

This chain connects TRBV11-1 to TRBJ1-5; the TRBD1 assignment by TCRdb is unverifiable without DNA. The CDR3 is 19 amino acids. The germline V gene has CDR1 SGHAT and CDR2 FQDESV (reference sequence). The CDR3 here is CASSHMWSGDGQGSQPQHF.

This chain connects TRBV12-3 or TRBV12-4 to TRBJ2-1. The CDR3 spans 15 residues. CDR3: CASSHSRLSYNEQFF.

The chain carries TRBV7-3 and TRBJ2-1; TCRdb proposes TRBD2, but this gene call is untestable without DNA. Germline V gives CDR1 SGHTA, CDR2 FQGTGA. The CDR3 extends over 16 amino acids. The CDR3 loop reads CASSASSGSGNNEQFF.

The V and J genes are TRBV14 and TRBJ1-4; the D call from TCRdb, TRBD1, cannot be confirmed without DNA. This CDR3 has 14 amino acids. The germline V gene has CDR1 SGHDN and CDR2 FVKESK. The CDR3 protein is CASSRRTVNEKLFF.

This rearrangement joins TRBV19 to TRBJ1-5. CDR3 length: 16 amino acids. CDR1 and CDR2 from the germline V gene are LNHDA and SQIVND (reference sequence). The CDR3 sequence is CASSLRGKESNQPQHF.

The J gene is TRBJ1-4, the V gene TRBV5-4. Germline assignment: CDR1 SGHNT and CDR2 YYREEE (reference sequence). The CDR3 is 15 residues long. This chain's CDR3 is CASSLEGLPDEKLFF.

The chain joins TRBV20-1 to TRBJ2-1; absent DNA, TCRdb's TRBD2 call cannot be checked. This CDR3 spans 15 amino acids. The germline gives CDR1 DFQATT, CDR2 SNEGSKA (reference sequence). CDR3 sequence: CSARGTSGSGDEQFF.

This chain's CDR3 is CASSFQQWYGYTF. V gene TRBV5-6 combines with J gene TRBJ1-2. The CDR3 is 13 amino acids. Germline CDR1 reads SGHDT; CDR2 reads YYEEEE.

The J gene is TRBJ2-1, the V gene TRBV29-1. There are 14 residues in the CDR3. In germline, CDR1 is SQVTM, CDR2 ANQGSEA. CDR3 region: CSTRTERFYNEQFF.

This CDR3 is CASSPRTSYPDTQYF. The chain employs TRBV11-2 and TRBJ2-3; the TCRdb D gene call, TRBD2, has no DNA to confirm it. This CDR3 region has 15 residues. CDR1 is SGHAT and CDR2 is FQNNGV in the germline V gene.

The CDR3 reads CASTRKRGGEQYF. This rearrangement joins TRBV5-8 to TRBJ2-7; with no DNA, the TCRdb D assignment of TRBD1 cannot be verified. There are 13 residues in the CDR3. Per germline, CDR1 SGHTS and CDR2 YDEGEE.